This entry describes one T cell receptor beta chain. Its antigen is not known. Sequence at one end of the junction differs from germline and may be a read error. Peripheral blood was drawn, about 10 milliliters per donor. This entry belongs to a study of blood T cells in healthy people across ages. For the study at large: There was about one barcoded beta molecule captured by template switching per two T cells. Study findings and constraints: Long-lived donors carried more naive CD4+ cells and greater diversity than aged donors.

There are 20 residues in the CDR3. Germline values: CDR1 SEHNR, CDR2 FQNEAQ (reference sequence). It was with a sample-barcoded 5' primer and a J-beta primer mix that a second PCR of about 6 to 12 cycles was run. TCRdb recomputed calls from the 5' RACE reads with MiXCR, one row per CDR3 protein. Among about 1.4 million distinct CDR3 sequences listed, almost 60% were seen once. The specimen sequenced was blood. The chain links TRBV7-9 to TRBJ2-4, with TRBD2 matching over 14 bases. This TCR was sampled from a man aged 18 to 29 in good health. This CDR3 is CASSSGTSGSSILAKNIEYF. In DNA form, the CDR3 reads TGTGCCAGCAGCTCAGGGACTAGCGGGAGTTCGATCTTAGCCAAAAACATTGAGTACTTC.